The sequence of this T cell receptor beta chain was determined in a study of T cell clonotyping in hematopoietic cell transplantation (dated by TCRdb to 2020 to 2022). Background on the whole study: The study collected roughly 150 blood samples from 30 to 40 consecutive transplant recipients and their related donors. Recruitment of patients ran from 2015 to early 2017, and follow-up continued until late 2020 or until death.

Blood samples for TCR beta sequencing were given by related transplant donors. Using Nuclei Lysis Solution, genomic DNA was extracted from unfractionated peripheral blood mononuclear cells that were either fresh or cryopreserved. A word on this clone: Its antigen target is currently unknown. No much larger clone is present one base from it, and per-base qualities are unavailable.

The immunoSEQ assay, a bias-controlled multiplex PCR using V- and J-specific primers, was used to amplify TCR beta CDR3 regions from genomic DNA. A proprietary barcode and Illumina adapter sequences were added to the CDR3 amplicons in a second PCR step. CDR3 libraries were sequenced on an Illumina MiSeq instrument. Per the original workflow: Export and quality control were performed with immunoSEQ Analyzer 3.0, and downstream analyses were performed with R Bioconductor and Immunarch. Only productive rearrangements in the normalized downsampled data set were used to calculate repertoire metrics. Clonotypes larger than 5 templates in the normalized cohort were defined as pathologically expanded. Repertoire diversity was measured with the Inverse Simpson Index. The non-normalized data set was used for CMV-specificity analyses so that all clonotypes could be captured. TCRdb provides this immuneACCESS table in a form limited to in-frame rearrangements. Some clones are lacking; in checked studies, under half of them reflect an unresolved V gene, and why the rest are absent is not known. The V and J calls and clone size are taken from that table; D and trimming were inferred from the DNA. The table for this sample lists roughly 44,000 clones; 95% of them were counted only once. Together, the top ten hold 0.95% of the sample.

Study-level results and caveats: After transplant, TCR diversity in recipients dropped, and pathologically expanded clonotypes climbed progressively between day 30 and day 180. The sample size was limited and the cells went unsorted, which meant the CD4 and CD8 repertoire contributions could not be told apart. Recipient repertoires showed only a small fraction of overlap with donor repertoires, and over 95% appeared de novo at the given depth. Broader TCR repertoire diversity after transplant was predicted by Inverse Simpson Index values from donors and from recipients before transplant.

CDR1 SEHNR and CDR2 FQNEAQ are derived from the germline V gene (reference sequence). The CDR3 goes from the cysteine to the phenylalanine over 15 residues. Just the 45-base CDR3 DNA is kept, in frame starting at base 1. V loses 4 bases, J loses 3 bases, and the germline ends lie 13 bases apart. The specimen sequenced was peripheral blood mononuclear cells. The chain employs TRBV7-9 and TRBJ1-5, with TRBD1 tentatively as D gene (5 bases match). The TCR sequence derives from a man younger than 40 in good health. Some clones in this sample may be carry-over from other donors' samples. The DNA sequence reads TGTGCCAGCAGCTCCCTCAGGGAACCCAATCAGCCCCAGCATTTT. Translated, this gives CASSSLREPNQPQHF.